These 30 T cell receptor beta chains originate from one sample sequenced in a study of cytomegalovirus exposure and HLA in healthy donors listed by TCRdb under 2017. Library creation used the immunoSEQ multiplex PCR assay. TCRdb obtained this table from immuneACCESS and retained in-frame rearrangements with V and J assigned. These tables miss some clones; where compared with another copy, unresolved V genes account for less than half of the shortfall, and the remainder is unexplained. For this sample there are around 170,000 clones; approximately 81% appear just once. The leading ten clones occupy approximately 15% of the sample. Sequencing was done on a sample of PBMCs. These receptors were taken from a man aged 18 to 29 in good health and CMV-seropositive.

The chain combines TRBV4-1 with TRBJ1-1, with 8 bases aligning to TRBD1. Germline CDR1 MGHRA, CDR2 YSYEKL. The CDR3 is 18 amino acids. With V trimmed by 1 base and J by 8 bases, 18 bases remained unmatched. Here the CDR3 DNA reads TGCGCCAGCAGCCAAGGTTTATTGCGGACAGGGTTTTTGGTCGAAGCTTTCTTT. Its translation is CASSQGLLRTGFLVEAFF.

The chain has TRBV27 and TRBJ2-1; 11 bases match TRBD2. The V and J ends lost 2 bases and 4 bases, in that order; junction bases with no gene match: 7. This CDR3 spans 17 amino acids. Germline V gives CDR1 MNHEY, CDR2 SMNVEV (reference sequence). For the CDR3, the DNA is TGTGCCAGCAGTTTAGAGACTAGCGGGAAGGGTTACAATGAGCAGTTCTTC. This codes for CASSLETSGKGYNEQFF.

The chain has TRBV29-1 and TRBJ2-5, with TRBD1 as a possible D gene (5 bases). Trimming removed 3 bases from V and 7 bases from J, with 9 bases in between. Germline-derived CDR1 and CDR2 are SQVTM and ANQGSEA. This CDR3 contains 11 residues. The CDR3 reads CSVDDRGTQYF. CDR3 bases: TGCAGCGTTGACGATAGGGGGACCCAGTACTTC.

V usage is TRBV5-1 and J usage is TRBJ2-7; the D is unclear. The CDR3 consists of 15 residues. The V gene lost 0 bases and the J gene lost 0 bases, with 10 bases spanning the gap. Germline loops: CDR1 SGHRS, CDR2 YFSETQ. CDR3 amino acids: CASSLAEAGSYEQYF. CDR3 coding DNA: TGCGCCAGCAGCTTGGCCGAGGCCGGCTCCTACGAGCAGTACTTC.

The chain employs TRBV28 and TRBJ1-1, with D perhaps TRBD1 (6 bases). Germline V CDR1 and CDR2: MDHEN, SYDVKM. The CDR3 has 12 amino acids. Trimming shortened V by 7 bases and J by 4 bases, and 10 bases separated the two germline ends. The CDR3 loop reads CASNQGSTEAFF. The CDR3 region has the DNA TGTGCCAGCAATCAGGGGAGCACTGAAGCTTTCTTT.

V and J are TRBV11-2 and TRBJ2-3; the match to TRBD2 covers 7 bases. V shed 3 bases and J 2 bases; nucleotides not matched to a gene: 2. CDR1 is SGHAT and CDR2 is FQNNGV in the germline V gene. The CDR3 runs to 14 residues. For the CDR3, the DNA is TGTGCCAGCAGCTTCGGGGGGTTCACAGATACGCAGTATTTT. Its translation is CASSFGGFTDTQYF.

V and J are TRBV28 and TRBJ2-3; D not resolved. Per the germline V gene, CDR1 is MDHEN and CDR2 is SYDVKM. There are 13 residues in the CDR3. The CDR3 reads CGSGSSSWDTQYF. The DNA of the CDR3 is TGTGGGAGTGGCAGTTCTTCATGGGATACGCAGTATTTT.

The V and J genes are TRBV7-9 and TRBJ1-2; 8 bases are shared with TRBD1. J lost 2 bases, V lost 1 base, and 3 bases had no gene match. The germline V gene encodes CDR1 SEHNR and CDR2 FQNEAQ (reference sequence). This CDR3 spans 15 amino acids. The CDR3 region is CASSLERQGNYGYTF. The CDR3, as DNA: TGTGCCAGCAGCTTAGAGCGACAGGGGAACTATGGCTACACCTTC.

The V call is TRBV5-5, the J call TRBJ2-1; 9 positions agree with TRBD2. Germline assignment: CDR1 SGHKS and CDR2 YYEKEE (reference sequence). The CDR3 extends over 16 amino acids. J was trimmed by 4 bases and V by 0 bases; bases with no gene match: 5. CDR3 in amino acids: CASSLEPTSGYNEQFF. DNA for the CDR3: TGTGCCAGCAGCTTGGAACCGACTAGCGGATACAATGAGCAGTTCTTC.

This clone was seen only once. CDR3 DNA: TGCGCCAGCAGCTACGGACAGGGGCACGAGCAGTACTTC. This codes for CASSYGQGHEQYF. This chain joins TRBV5-1 and TRBJ2-7; 9 bases are a match to TRBD1. There are 13 residues in the CDR3. Germline V gives CDR1 SGHRS, CDR2 YFSETQ. The V segment lost 3 bases and the J segment 5 bases; nucleotides outside the gene matches: 3. Variable domain in full (rest from reference TRBV5-1 and TRBJ2-7): KAGVTQTPRYLIKTRGQQVTLSCSPISGHRSVSWYQQTPGQGLQFLFEYFSETQRNKGNFPGRFSGRQFSNSRSEMNVSTLELGDSALYLCASSYGQGHEQYFGPGTRLTVT.

The gene calls are TRBV29-1 and TRBJ1-1; a possible D gene is TRBD1 (5 bases). V lost 8 bases and J 5 bases, leaving 15 bases between the germline ends. Germline V gene data show CDR1 as SQVTM and CDR2 as ANQGSEA. The CDR3 spans 12 residues. As DNA, the CDR3 is TGCAGCCCCTGGGGACTCGGGACTGAAGCTTTCTTT. Protein: CSPWGLGTEAFF. The whole variable domain, filled in from reference TRBV29-1 and TRBJ1-1, reads SAVISQKPSRDICQRGTSLTIQCQVDSQVTMMFWYRQQPGQSLTLIATANQGSEATYESGFVIDKFPISRPNLTFSTLTVSNMSPEDSSIYLCSPWGLGTEAFFGQGTRLTVV.

The chain is built from TRBV5-6 and TRBJ1-1, with a possible D match to TRBD1 (6 bases). V lost 5 bases to trimming and J lost 4 bases, with 12 bases between them. Germline values: CDR1 SGHDT, CDR2 YYEEEE. The CDR3 totals 13 residues. The CDR3, as DNA: TGTGCCAGCAGGAATCAGGGGCGCACTGAAGCTTTCTTT. Translated: CASRNQGRTEAFF.

V usage is TRBV5-4 and J usage is TRBJ1-4; 7 positions agree with TRBD1. J was trimmed by 7 bases and V by 4 bases; bases with no gene match: 10. This CDR3 spans 15 amino acids. CDR1 SGHNT and CDR2 YYREEE come from the germline V gene (reference sequence). Here the CDR3 reads CASSTTAGGREKLFF. DNA of the CDR3: TGTGCCAGCAGCACGACCGCAGGGGGGCGTGAAAAACTGTTTTTT.

The genes are TRBV27 and TRBJ2-4, with D unresolved. Trimming cost V 4 bases and J 0 bases, with 7 bases left between them. The CDR3 is 14 amino acids. CDR1 is MNHEY, CDR2 SMNVEV, per germline (reference sequence). Here the CDR3 reads CASSSPVAKNIQYF. The CDR3 region has the DNA TGTGCCAGCAGTTCCCCTGTAGCCAAAAACATTCAGTACTTC.

A few counts support this clone. The gene calls are TRBV11-2 and TRBJ2-2, with no clear D. The CDR3 spans 13 residues. Per the germline V gene, CDR1 is SGHAT and CDR2 is FQNNGV. Trimming shortened V by 1 base and J by 4 bases, and 4 bases separated the two germline ends. CDR3: CASSLGSTGELFF. CDR3 DNA sequence: TGTGCCAGCAGCTTAGGCAGCACCGGGGAGCTGTTTTTT.

The V call is TRBV6-5, the J call TRBJ2-2, with D maybe TRBD1 (6 bases). This CDR3 comprises 15 residues. The germline V and J ends were trimmed by 6 bases and 4 bases, with 15 bases remaining between them. CDR1 and CDR2 (germline): MNHEY, SVGAGI. CDR3 loop: CASRNTGTTTGELFF. The CDR3 coding sequence is TGTGCCAGCAGAAATACCGGGACAACCACCGGGGAGCTGTTTTTT.

The rearrangement joins TRBV5-5 to TRBJ2-1; D gene unclear. The germline CDR1 and CDR2 sequences are SGHKS and YYEKEE (reference sequence). V lost 4 bases and J lost 0, with 11 bases in between. This CDR3 comprises 15 residues. CDR3 sequence: CASSPDWSSYNEQFF. CDR3 nucleotides: TGTGCCAGCAGCCCCGACTGGAGCTCCTACAATGAGCAGTTCTTC. Complete variable domain (other parts from reference TRBV5-5 and TRBJ2-1): DAGVTQSPTHLIKTRGQQVTLRCSPISGHKSVSWYQQVLGQGPQFIFQYYEKEERGRGNFPDRFSARQFPNYSSELNVNALLLGDSALYLCASSPDWSSYNEQFFGPGTRLTVL.

V gene TRBV11-2 combines with J gene TRBJ2-7; 13 positions match TRBD2. V dropped 4 bases and J dropped 6; count of bases not matched to a gene: 6. Germline loops: CDR1 SGHAT, CDR2 FQNNGV. This CDR3 is 15 amino acids long. The DNA for the CDR3 is TGTGCCAGCAGCTCCGGACTAGCGGGGGTCGGCGAGCAGTACTTC. Its translation is CASSSGLAGVGEQYF.

The chain uses TRBV13 and TRBJ1-1; D is undetermined. There are 13 residues in the CDR3. In germline, CDR1 is PRHDT, CDR2 FYEKMQ (reference sequence). Trimming cost V 2 bases and J 2 bases, with 6 bases left between them. In DNA form, the CDR3 reads TGTGCCAGCAGCTTACGGGGTAACACTGAAGCTTTCTTT. Its translation is CASSLRGNTEAFF.

This sequence joins TRBV19 and TRBJ2-7; D perhaps matches TRBD2 (6 bases). The CDR3 is made up of 13 amino acids. The ends were cut back, 11 bases at V and 6 bases at J, with 20 bases in the middle. In germline, CDR1 is LNHDA, CDR2 SQIVND (reference sequence). The CDR3 nucleotides are TGTGCCGTTGCCGGGACTTCTGCCTCCGAGCAGTACTTC. Residues: CAVAGTSASEQYF.

The chain uses TRBV6-5 and TRBJ1-1; weak D call: TRBD1 (5 bases). CDR3 length: 14 residues. Trimming took 2 bases from V and 4 from J, leaving 11 bases between them. The germline CDR1 and CDR2 sequences are MNHEY and SVGAGI. The CDR3 nucleotides read TGTGCCAGCAGTTACGCCAGGGTCAGCACTGAAGCTTTCTTT. Amino acid sequence: CASSYARVSTEAFF.

The CDR3 region has the DNA TGTGCCAGTAGCAAAACAGGGAATAGCAATCAGCCCCAGCATTTT. It codes for CASSKTGNSNQPQHF. The J gene is TRBJ1-5, the V gene TRBV19; tentatively, D is TRBD1 (6 bases). V was pared by 6 bases and J by 0 bases, with 12 bases between. The length of the CDR3 is 15 residues. Germline V gene sequence: CDR1 LNHDA, CDR2 SQIVND (reference sequence).

The rearrangement links TRBV7-9 to TRBJ2-7; 7 bases are a match to TRBD1. Germline V CDR1 and CDR2: SEHNR, FQNEAQ (reference sequence). CDR3 length: 14 amino acids. Trimming took 5 bases from V and 2 from J; bases not matched to a gene: 6. CDR3 region: CASSLQGVPYEQYF. CDR3 coding DNA: TGTGCCAGCAGCCTGCAGGGGGTTCCCTACGAGCAGTACTTC.

The chain recombines TRBV18 with TRBJ2-7; perhaps TRBD2 as D (6 bases). Trimming removed 2 bases from V and 4 bases from J, with 6 bases in between. This CDR3 spans 12 amino acids. CDR1 KGHSH and CDR2 LQKENI come from the germline V gene. In DNA, the CDR3 is TGTGCCAGCTCACCAGGGGGGTACGAGCAGTACTTC. Its translation is CASSPGGYEQYF.

This chain connects TRBV7-9 to TRBJ2-7; possibly TRBD2 for D (5 bases). Trimming pared 5 bases from V and 7 bases from J, leaving 9 bases between. The CDR3 has 11 residues. CDR1 is SEHNR and CDR2 is FQNEAQ in the germline V gene (reference sequence). The chain's CDR3 is CASSGSWEQYF. The CDR3 region has the DNA TGTGCCAGCAGCGGGAGTTGGGAGCAGTACTTC.

The chain couples TRBV5-1 to TRBJ2-1; 7 nucleotides line up with TRBD2. V was pared by 7 bases and J by 0 bases, with 10 bases of the junction left unmatched. Germline CDR1 is SGHRS and CDR2 is YFSETQ. There are 16 residues in the CDR3. The CDR3 sequence is CASARSTGGSYNEQFF. The DNA for the CDR3 is TGCGCCAGCGCCCGTTCTACGGGAGGCTCCTACAATGAGCAGTTCTTC.

The gene calls are TRBV30 and TRBJ1-5; TRBD1 aligns across 8 bases. The germline gives CDR1 GTSNPN, CDR2 SVGIG (reference sequence). V trimming: 0 bases; J trimming: 3 bases; junction bases outside the gene matches: 4. CDR3 length equals 15 residues. The CDR3 here is CAWSVGQGYNQPQHF. DNA for the CDR3: TGTGCCTGGAGTGTAGGACAGGGTTACAATCAGCCCCAGCATTTT.

This chain links TRBV5-4 with TRBJ1-2; the match to TRBD1 covers 9 bases. The V gene's germline CDR1 is SGHNT and CDR2 YYREEE (reference sequence). The CDR3 consists of 13 residues. The J segment lost 5 bases and the V segment lost 3 bases, leaving 2 bases of the junction unmatched. CDR3 nucleotides: TGTGCCAGCAGCTCAGACAGGGGGTATGGCTACACCTTC. Encoded protein: CASSSDRGYGYTF.

This chain links TRBV7-9 with TRBJ2-1, with 10 nucleotides matching TRBD1. Losses at the gene ends were 3 bases for V and 7 bases for J; bases not matched to a gene: 9. The CDR3 extends over 16 amino acids. The germline V gene has CDR1 SEHNR and CDR2 FQNEAQ (reference sequence). In nucleotides, the CDR3 is TGTGCCAGCAGCTTCGACACCGGGACAGGGGTGAATGAGCAGTTCTTC. It encodes CASSFDTGTGVNEQFF.

The chain employs TRBV6-1 and TRBJ2-7, with 10 bases identical to TRBD2. The CDR3 spans 15 residues. Germline V gene lookup returns CDR1 MNHNS and CDR2 SASEGT. V lost 3 bases and J lost 4; bases outside the gene matches: 6. This chain's CDR3 is CASSDPSGGAYEQYF. The CDR3 nucleotides read TGTGCCAGCAGTGACCCCAGCGGGGGGGCTTACGAGCAGTACTTC.